Each of the 12 T cell receptor beta chains below was sequenced from the same sample in a study of shared clonotypes between healthy human individuals. The protocol was immunoSEQ multiplex PCR, while the TCRdb copy is restricted to in-frame clones and leaves out a portion. Seen here are around 1.4 million clones, 98% observed once, and the top ten hold approximately 0.38%. Sequencing was performed on naive CD4+ T cells sorted from blood. Subset specified: CD45RA+ positively selected. The receptor set was obtained from a man aged 30 to 39 in good health.

This chain uses TRBV27 with TRBJ2-4; 11 nucleotides line up with TRBD2. V trimming: 6 bases; J trimming: 6 bases; junction bases outside the gene matches: 7. The CDR3 consists of 15 residues. Germline V lookup: CDR1 MNHEY, CDR2 SMNVEV (reference sequence). This CDR3 reads CASRLSLAGANIQYF. The CDR3 coding sequence is TGTGCCAGCAGGCTGTCACTAGCGGGAGCAAACATTCAGTACTTC.

This chain uses TRBV7-3 with TRBJ2-6; tentative D call: TRBD1 (5 bases). Germline CDR1 and CDR2: SGHTA and FQGTGA. The CDR3 contains 19 residues. V lost 4 bases and J 0 bases, leaving 19 bases between the germline ends. CDR3 residues: CASSSRGEKGSSGANVLTF. The CDR3 coding sequence is TGTGCCAGCAGCTCAAGGGGTGAGAAGGGGTCCTCTGGGGCCAACGTCCTGACTTTC.

The chain joins TRBV28 to TRBJ2-7, with no clear D. The CDR3 loop spans 12 amino acids. Trimming stripped 4 bases from V and 2 bases from J, with 6 bases between. CDR1 and CDR2 (germline): MDHEN, SYDVKM. The CDR3 region is CASSSYAYEQYF. The CDR3 DNA reads as TGTGCCAGCAGTTCTTACGCCTACGAGCAGTACTTC.

The rearrangement joins TRBV5-1 to TRBJ1-1, with D possibly TRBD1 on 6 matching bases. V was cut by 2 bases and J by 6 bases, with 11 bases left in between. The CDR3 has 13 residues. Germline V gene data show CDR1 as SGHRS and CDR2 as YFSETQ. The CDR3 DNA reads as TGCGCCAGCAGCTTCACAGGGCTCGCTGAAGCTTTCTTT. Residues: CASSFTGLAEAFF.

The chain carries TRBV18 and TRBJ2-7, with D possibly being TRBD1 or TRBD2 (5 bases each). CDR1 and CDR2 (germline): KGHSH, LQKENI. The CDR3 extends over 15 amino acids. Deletions cut 2 bases from V and 4 bases from J, with 15 bases between. In nucleotides, the CDR3 is TGTGCCAGCTCACCAGATGCCCGACAGCGGTACGAGCAGTACTTC. Its protein is CASSPDARQRYEQYF.

In its sample, this clone was seen once. The chain employs TRBV29-1 and TRBJ2-1; 11 bases agree with TRBD2. The CDR3 runs 15 residues. Germline V gene data show CDR1 as SQVTM and CDR2 as ANQGSEA. The V segment lost 7 bases and the J segment 7 bases; nucleotides outside the gene matches: 12. The CDR3 coding sequence is TGCAGCGAAGCATCACTAGCGGGAGTTTTAAATGAGCAGTTCTTC. Protein product: CSEASLAGVLNEQFF.

The chain is built from TRBV18 and TRBJ1-2; D not resolved. V lost 4 bases and J 2 bases, leaving 5 bases between the germline ends. The CDR3 totals 12 residues. Germline lookup yields CDR1 KGHSH and CDR2 LQKENI. The CDR3 loop is CASSLLNYGYTF. CDR3 sequence (DNA): TGTGCCAGCTCACTACTAAACTATGGCTACACCTTC.

This chain uses TRBV5-1 with TRBJ2-1, with TRBD1 identical over 7 bases. Germline V CDR1 and CDR2: SGHRS, YFSETQ. The CDR3 consists of 16 residues. The V gene end was trimmed by 4 bases and the J gene end by 4 bases; junction bases not matched to a gene: 11. The CDR3 spells CASSPNPTGLYNEQFF. Written as DNA, the CDR3 is TGCGCCAGCAGCCCCAATCCGACAGGGTTATACAATGAGCAGTTCTTC.

The chain combines TRBV27 with TRBJ2-4; 9 bases are shared with TRBD1. With V trimmed by 2 bases and J by 3 bases, 5 bases remained unmatched. CDR1 and CDR2 from the germline V gene are MNHEY and SMNVEV (reference sequence). CDR3 length: 16 amino acids. The CDR3 sequence: CASSLGTGMVKNIQYF. CDR3 DNA sequence: TGTGCCAGCAGTTTAGGGACAGGGATGGTCAAAAACATTCAGTACTTC.

Only one count was recorded for this clone. The chain couples TRBV5-5 to TRBJ2-6; 12 bases align to TRBD1. The CDR3 covers 20 residues. Germline lookup yields CDR1 SGHKS and CDR2 YYEKEE (reference sequence). V shed 1 base, J shed 3 bases, and the junction held 11 bases outside the gene matches. DNA for the CDR3: TGTGCCAGCAGCTTGCCCAGTGGGACAGGGGGCGCGGATGGGGCCAACGTCCTGACTTTC. It translates to CASSLPSGTGGADGANVLTF.

CDR3 coding DNA: TGTGCCAGCGAACTCCTTGGACAGGGATCCTACGAGCAGTACTTC. Encoded protein: CASELLGQGSYEQYF. The J gene is TRBJ2-7, the V gene TRBV2; 8 nucleotides match TRBD1. Per the germline V gene, CDR1 is SNHLY and CDR2 is FYNNEI. V was clipped by 8 bases and J by 1 base; unmatched bases: 10. The CDR3 length is 15 residues.

This sequence joins TRBV5-4 and TRBJ1-1; 7 bases line up with TRBD1. CDR3 length equals 14 residues. CDR1 is SGHNT and CDR2 is YYREEE in the germline V gene (reference sequence). Trimming at V came to 4 bases and at J to 4 bases, leaving 7 bases not matched to a gene. The CDR3 sequence is CASSPRQGGTEAFF. The CDR3 nucleotides are TGTGCCAGCAGCCCAAGACAGGGCGGCACTGAAGCTTTCTTT. Based on the CDR3 plus reference TRBV5-4 and TRBJ1-1, the full variable domain is ETGVTQSPTHLIKTRGQQVTLRCSSQSGHNTVSWYQQALGQGPQFIFQYYREEENGRGNFPPRFSGLQFPNYSSELNVNALELDDSALYLCASSPRQGGTEAFFGQGTRLTVV.